The rows below give T cell receptor beta chains drawn from one sample of a study of blood T cell repertoires in COVID-19. Using immunoSEQ multiplex PCR, the repertoire was profiled, and TCRdb retains in-frame clones only, with some absent. The sample lists about 200,000 clones, roughly 90% seen once, with about 2.2% in the top ten. Sequencing used peripheral blood. Receptors were obtained from a man aged 30 to 39 who had recovered from COVID-19. Both conserved end residues are part of each CDR3. The order of the fields is CDR3 protein, CDR3 DNA, clone size, D gene, J gene, V gene, CDR3 length. D genes are given only for firm matches. Rows may omit the clone size; those that give it use once, few, many or a size class.

CDR3: CASSPRTGGVDGYTF
DNA: TGTGCCAGCAGCCCCCGAACAGGGGGGGTAGATGGCTACACCTTC
size: -
D: TRBD1
J: TRBJ1-2
V: TRBV7-2
length: 15

CDR3: CASSRQGAEAFF
DNA: TGTGCCAGCAGTCGACAGGGGGCTGAAGCTTTCTTT
size: once
D: TRBD1
J: TRBJ1-1
V: TRBV6-5
length: 12

CDR3: CASSLDTPSTDTQYF
DNA: TGCGCCAGCAGCTTGGACACACCTAGCACAGATACGCAGTATTTT
size: -
D: -
J: TRBJ2-3
V: TRBV5-1
length: 15

CDR3: CASSRLQGGNTGELFF
DNA: TGCGCCAGCAGCCGACTTCAGGGGGGGAACACCGGGGAGCTGTTTTTT
size: -
D: -
J: TRBJ2-2
V: TRBV5-1
length: 16

CDR3: CAISVPPSADTQYF
DNA: TGTGCCATCAGTGTCCCCCCTTCCGCAGATACGCAGTATTTT
size: -
D: -
J: TRBJ2-3
V: TRBV10-3
length: 14

CDR3: CASSLRPEETQYF
DNA: TGCGCCAGCAGCTTGAGACCGGAGGAGACCCAGTACTTC
size: -
D: -
J: TRBJ2-5
V: TRBV5-1
length: 13

CDR3: CASRDWTGRF
DNA: TGTGCCAGCAGGGACTGGACAGGGAGGTTC
size: -
D: TRBD1
J: TRBJ2-7
V: TRBV6-5
length: 10

CDR3: CASSLSGQRYGYTF
DNA: TGTGCCAGCAGCTTATCGGGACAGAGGTACGGCTACACCTTC
size: -
D: TRBD1
J: TRBJ1-2
V: TRBV7-2
length: 14

CDR3: CSVENPETEAFF
DNA: TGCAGCGTTGAGAACCCGGAGACTGAAGCTTTCTTT
size: -
D: -
J: TRBJ1-1
V: TRBV29-1
length: 12

CDR3: CASSKVEVGAETYNEQFF
DNA: TGTGCCAGCAGCAAAGTGGAAGTAGGAGCGGAGACCTACAATGAGCAGTTCTTC
size: -
D: -
J: TRBJ2-1
V: TRBV21-1
length: 18

CDR3: CASSKRQGDSGNTIYF
DNA: TGTGCCAGCAGCAAGAGACAGGGGGACTCTGGAAACACCATATATTTT
size: once
D: TRBD1
J: TRBJ1-3
V: TRBV5-6
length: 16

CDR3: CASSYSTGGTEAFF
DNA: TGTGCCAGCAGTTACTCGACAGGGGGGACTGAAGCTTTCTTT
size: -
D: TRBD1
J: TRBJ1-1
V: TRBV6-6
length: 14

CDR3: CASGGLGGYTF
DNA: TGTGCTAGTGGGGGGCTCGGAGGCTACACCTTC
size: -
D: -
J: TRBJ1-2
V: TRBV12-5
length: 11

CDR3: CASSSAWSIGYDRSPYGYTF
DNA: TGTGCCAGCAGTTCAGCCTGGTCCATTGGGTATGACAGGTCCCCCTATGGCTACACCTTC
size: -
D: -
J: TRBJ1-2
V: TRBV27
length: 20

CDR3: CASSPDINTDTQYF
DNA: TGTGCCAGCAGTCCAGACATTAACACAGATACGCAGTATTTT
size: -
D: -
J: TRBJ2-3
V: TRBV6-4
length: 14

CDR3: CASSQGTGTQYF
DNA: TGTGCCAGCAGCCAAGGTACGGGTACGCAGTATTTT
size: -
D: -
J: TRBJ2-3
V: TRBV3-1/TRBV3-2
length: 12